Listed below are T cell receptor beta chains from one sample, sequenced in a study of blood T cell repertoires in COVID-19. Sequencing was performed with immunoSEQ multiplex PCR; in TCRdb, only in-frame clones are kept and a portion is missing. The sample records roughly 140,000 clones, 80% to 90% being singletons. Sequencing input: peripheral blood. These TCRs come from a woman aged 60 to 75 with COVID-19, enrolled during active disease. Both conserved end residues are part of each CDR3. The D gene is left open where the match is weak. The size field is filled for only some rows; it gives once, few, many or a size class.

DNA: TGCGCCAGCAGCGGTATGTTACAGGGGGCATTTCCCTATGGCTACACCTTC
CDR3: CASSGMLQGAFPYGYTF
V: TRBV5-1
size: NA
J: TRBJ1-2
D: TRBD1

DNA: TGTGCCAGCTCTTCGCGGGACAGGGGGCCGAACACTGAAGCTTTCTTT
CDR3: CASSSRDRGPNTEAFF
V: TRBV3-1/TRBV3-2
size: NA
J: TRBJ1-1
D: TRBD1

DNA: TGTGCCAGCAGCACGGACAGGGCGGTAGGTGGCTACACCTTC
CDR3: CASSTDRAVGGYTF
V: TRBV5-4
size: NA
J: TRBJ1-2
D: TRBD1

DNA: TGTGCCACCAGCAGAGATAAGGGACAGGGGGTGCAGAATGAGCAGTTCTTC
CDR3: CATSRDKGQGVQNEQFF
V: TRBV15
size: few
J: TRBJ2-1
D: TRBD1

DNA: TGTGCCAGCAGCTTAGCGGGAGGCACAGATACGCAGTATTTT
CDR3: CASSLAGGTDTQYF
V: TRBV7-3
size: NA
J: TRBJ2-3
D: TRBD2

DNA: TGTGCCAGCAGCCAAGAACCAGACGGGATGAGAGGCTACACCTTC
CDR3: CASSQEPDGMRGYTF
V: TRBV14
size: once
J: TRBJ1-2
D: NA

DNA: TGTGCCAGCAGCTTGTGGGGGGAACCCTATGGCTACACCTTC
CDR3: CASSLWGEPYGYTF
V: TRBV3-1/TRBV3-2
size: NA
J: TRBJ1-2
D: NA

DNA: TGTGCCAGCAGCCCCGAGGAATGGAGCACTGAAGCTTTCTTT
CDR3: CASSPEEWSTEAFF
V: TRBV7-3
size: NA
J: TRBJ1-1
D: NA

DNA: TGCGCCAGCAGCTTGGGGGCGGGGTCCTCCTACAATGAGCAGTTCTTC
CDR3: CASSLGAGSSYNEQFF
V: TRBV5-1
size: few
J: TRBJ2-1
D: NA

DNA: TGTGCCAGCAGCTTGCTGGGGACTAGCGGGAGCTACGAGCAGTACTTC
CDR3: CASSLLGTSGSYEQYF
V: TRBV7-3
size: NA
J: TRBJ2-7
D: TRBD2

DNA: TGCAGCGTTGAAGATCGAACAGGGGGCTACACCTTC
CDR3: CSVEDRTGGYTF
V: TRBV29-1
size: once
J: TRBJ1-2
D: NA

DNA: TGCGCCAGCAGCGGACAGGCGAACACCGGGGAGCTGTTTTTT
CDR3: CASSGQANTGELFF
V: TRBV10-1
size: once
J: TRBJ2-2
D: TRBD1

DNA: TGCGCCAGCAGCCACAGGAGCTCCACAGATACGCAGTATTTT
CDR3: CASSHRSSTDTQYF
V: TRBV23-1
size: NA
J: TRBJ2-3
D: NA

DNA: TGCGCCAGCAGCTTACCAGGACTAGCGGGGAACACCGGGGAGCTGTTTTTT
CDR3: CASSLPGLAGNTGELFF
V: TRBV5-1
size: NA
J: TRBJ2-2
D: TRBD2

DNA: TGTGCCAGCAGTATCGGGGGTGAAGCTTTCTTT
CDR3: CASSIGGEAFF
V: TRBV12-3/TRBV12-4
size: NA
J: TRBJ1-1
D: NA

DNA: TGTGCCAGCAGTTGGAGGGGGGGCATGGAGACCCAGTACTTC
CDR3: CASSWRGGMETQYF
V: TRBV6-5
size: NA
J: TRBJ2-5
D: NA

DNA: TGTGCCAGCATGGCGGGCTCTGGAAACACCATATATTTT
CDR3: CASMAGSGNTIYF
V: TRBV6-5
size: NA
J: TRBJ1-3
D: NA

DNA: TGTGCCAGCCAGCCGGGACAACTTGGCTACACCTTC
CDR3: CASQPGQLGYTF
V: TRBV6-5
size: NA
J: TRBJ1-2
D: NA

DNA: TGTGCCAGCTCACCTCTAGCGTTCGAGAGGAATGAGCAGTTCTTC
CDR3: CASSPLAFERNEQFF
V: TRBV18
size: NA
J: TRBJ2-1
D: NA

DNA: TGTGCCAGCAGTGAATCTAGGCAAACAGGGACCCAGTACTTC
CDR3: CASSESRQTGTQYF
V: TRBV6-1
size: NA
J: TRBJ2-5
D: NA

DNA: TGTGCCAGCAGTGAATTTGGGGGGATCACTGAAGCTTTCTTT
CDR3: CASSEFGGITEAFF
V: TRBV2
size: NA
J: TRBJ1-1
D: NA

DNA: TGTGCCAGCAGCTTGGCCGCGAACACCGGGGAGCTGTTTTTT
CDR3: CASSLAANTGELFF
V: TRBV5-5
size: NA
J: TRBJ2-2
D: NA

DNA: TGTGCCAGCAGTATACGACAGGCTCACTATGGCTACACCTTC
CDR3: CASSIRQAHYGYTF
V: TRBV6-5
size: NA
J: TRBJ1-2
D: NA

DNA: TGTGCCAGCAGCCAGACGCCGACAGGCGGCCCCACCGGGGAGCTGTTTTTT
CDR3: CASSQTPTGGPTGELFF
V: TRBV5-4
size: NA
J: TRBJ2-2
D: NA

DNA: TGTGCCAGCAGCGATTCAGGTATCAATTCACCCCTCCACTTT
CDR3: CASSDSGINSPLHF
V: TRBV9
size: NA
J: TRBJ1-6
D: NA

DNA: TGTGCCAGCAGCTTATTGGCCAGGGGCTTGAACACTGAAGCTTTCTTT
CDR3: CASSLLARGLNTEAFF
V: TRBV7-3
size: NA
J: TRBJ1-1
D: NA

DNA: TGTGCCAGCTCACCAACGGGACAGGGTATGAACACTGAAGCTTTCTTT
CDR3: CASSPTGQGMNTEAFF
V: TRBV18
size: NA
J: TRBJ1-1
D: TRBD1

DNA: TGCAGCGTTCATAAACAGGGGGCGGCCACTGAAGCTTTCTTT
CDR3: CSVHKQGAATEAFF
V: TRBV29-1
size: NA
J: TRBJ1-1
D: TRBD1

DNA: TGTGCTAGTGGTTTGGTAGGGGGCACTGAAGCTTTCTTT
CDR3: CASGLVGGTEAFF
V: TRBV12-5
size: NA
J: TRBJ1-1
D: NA

DNA: TGCGCCAGCAGCTCAGGACAGGGAAACACCATATATTTT
CDR3: CASSSGQGNTIYF
V: TRBV5-1
size: NA
J: TRBJ1-3
D: NA

DNA: TGCAGCGTTGTGCGGGACGGCAAGAACACTGAAGCTTTCTTT
CDR3: CSVVRDGKNTEAFF
V: TRBV29-1
size: NA
J: TRBJ1-1
D: NA

DNA: TGTGCCAGCAGCGACCGACTTGTGGTAGCGGGAGCCGGGGAGCTGTTTTTT
CDR3: CASSDRLVVAGAGELFF
V: TRBV7-3
size: NA
J: TRBJ2-2
D: TRBD2